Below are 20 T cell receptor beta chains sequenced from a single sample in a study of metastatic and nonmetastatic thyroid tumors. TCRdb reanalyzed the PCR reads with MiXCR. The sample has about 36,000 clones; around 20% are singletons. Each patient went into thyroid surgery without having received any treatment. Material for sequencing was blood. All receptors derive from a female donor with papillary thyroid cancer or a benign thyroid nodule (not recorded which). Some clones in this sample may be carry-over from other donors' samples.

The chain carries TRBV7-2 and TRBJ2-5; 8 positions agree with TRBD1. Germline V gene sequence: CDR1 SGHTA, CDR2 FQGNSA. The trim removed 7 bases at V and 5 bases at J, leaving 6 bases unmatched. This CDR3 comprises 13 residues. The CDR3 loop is CASIGDRCETQYF. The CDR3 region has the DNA TGTGCCAGCATCGGGGACAGGTGTGAGACCCAGTACTTC.

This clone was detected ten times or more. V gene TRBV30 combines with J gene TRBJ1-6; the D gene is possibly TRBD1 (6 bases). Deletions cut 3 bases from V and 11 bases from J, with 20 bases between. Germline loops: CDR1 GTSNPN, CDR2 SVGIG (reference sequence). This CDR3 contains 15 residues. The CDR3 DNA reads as TGTGCCTGGAGCCCGCCGGACAGTACCTTCCCACCCCTCCACTTT. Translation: CAWSPPDSTFPPLHF.

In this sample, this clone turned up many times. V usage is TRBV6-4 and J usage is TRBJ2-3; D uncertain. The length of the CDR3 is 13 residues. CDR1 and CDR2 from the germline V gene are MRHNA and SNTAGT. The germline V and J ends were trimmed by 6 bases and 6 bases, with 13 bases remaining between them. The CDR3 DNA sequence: TGTGCCAGCAGCGCTGCGCTTTGGGATACGCAGTATTTT. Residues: CASSAALWDTQYF.

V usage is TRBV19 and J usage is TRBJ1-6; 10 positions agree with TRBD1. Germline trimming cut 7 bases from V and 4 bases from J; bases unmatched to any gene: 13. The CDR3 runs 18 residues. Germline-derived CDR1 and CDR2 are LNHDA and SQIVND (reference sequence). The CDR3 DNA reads TGTGCCAGTAACCGCGGAACCGGGACAGGGGCGTATAATTCACCCCTCCACTTT. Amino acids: CASNRGTGTGAYNSPLHF. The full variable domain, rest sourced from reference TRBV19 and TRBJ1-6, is DGGITQSPKYLFRKEGQNVTLSCEQNLNHDAMYWYRQDPGQGLRLIYYSQIVNDFQKGDIAEGYSVSREKKESFPLTVTSAQKNPTAFYLCASNRGTGTGAYNSPLHFGNGTRLTVT.

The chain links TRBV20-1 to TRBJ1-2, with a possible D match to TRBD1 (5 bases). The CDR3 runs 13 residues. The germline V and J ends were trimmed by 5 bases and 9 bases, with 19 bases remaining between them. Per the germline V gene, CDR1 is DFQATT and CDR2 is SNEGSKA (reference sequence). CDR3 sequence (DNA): TGCAGTGCTTACTTCGGGGACCACCGCCGCTACACCTTC. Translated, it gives CSAYFGDHRRYTF.

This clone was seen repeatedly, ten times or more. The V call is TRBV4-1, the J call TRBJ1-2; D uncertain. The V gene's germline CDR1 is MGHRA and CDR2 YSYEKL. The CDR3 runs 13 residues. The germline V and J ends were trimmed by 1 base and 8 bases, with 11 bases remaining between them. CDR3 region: CASSQVGVRGYTF. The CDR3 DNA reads TGCGCCAGCAGCCAAGTCGGGGTGAGGGGCTACACCTTC.

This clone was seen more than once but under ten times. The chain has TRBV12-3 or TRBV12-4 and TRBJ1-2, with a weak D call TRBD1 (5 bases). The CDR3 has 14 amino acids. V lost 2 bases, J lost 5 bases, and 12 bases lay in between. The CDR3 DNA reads TGTGCCAGCAGTTTATCATGGGGCCCGTATGGCTACACCTTC. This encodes CASSLSWGPYGYTF.

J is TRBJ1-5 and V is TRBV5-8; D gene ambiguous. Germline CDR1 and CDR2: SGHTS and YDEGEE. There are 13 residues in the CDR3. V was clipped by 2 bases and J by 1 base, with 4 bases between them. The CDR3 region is CASSFRSNQPQHF. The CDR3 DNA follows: TGTGCCAGCAGCTTTAGAAGCAATCAGCCCCAGCATTTT.

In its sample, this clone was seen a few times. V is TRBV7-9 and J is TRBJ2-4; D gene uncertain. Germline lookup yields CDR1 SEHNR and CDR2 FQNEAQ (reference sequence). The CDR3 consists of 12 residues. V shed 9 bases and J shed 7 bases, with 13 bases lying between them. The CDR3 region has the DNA TGTGCCAGAACCGAGGTGGAGAACATTCAGTACTTC. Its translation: CARTEVENIQYF. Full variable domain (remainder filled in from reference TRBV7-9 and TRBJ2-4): DTGVSQNPRHKITKRGQNVTFRCDPISEHNRLYWYRQTLGQGPEFLTYFQNEAQLEKSRLLSDRFSAERPKGSFSTLEIQRTEQGDSAMYLCARTEVENIQYFGAGTRLSVL.

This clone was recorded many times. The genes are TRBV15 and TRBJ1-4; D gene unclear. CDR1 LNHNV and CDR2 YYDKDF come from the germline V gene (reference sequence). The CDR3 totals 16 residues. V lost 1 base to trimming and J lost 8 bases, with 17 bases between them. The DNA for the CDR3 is TGTGCCACCAGCAGAGCATGGAAGGGCCTAGGGGAAAAACTGTTTTTT. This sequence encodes CATSRAWKGLGEKLFF.

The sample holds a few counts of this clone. CDR3 loop: CASSSQGKPQHF. CDR3 sequence (DNA): TGTGCCAGCAGCAGTCAGGGAAAGCCCCAGCATTTT. This chain uses TRBV28 with TRBJ1-5, with D maybe TRBD1 (5 bases). The CDR3 runs 12 residues. Trimming shortened V by 6 bases and J by 8 bases, and 11 bases separated the two germline ends. CDR1 is MDHEN, CDR2 SYDVKM, per germline.

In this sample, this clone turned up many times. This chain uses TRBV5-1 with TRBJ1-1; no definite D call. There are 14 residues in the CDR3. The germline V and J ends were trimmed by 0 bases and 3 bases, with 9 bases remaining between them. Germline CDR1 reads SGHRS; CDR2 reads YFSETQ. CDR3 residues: CASSLDMRYTEAFF. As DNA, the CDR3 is TGCGCCAGCAGCTTGGACATGCGGTACACTGAAGCTTTCTTT.

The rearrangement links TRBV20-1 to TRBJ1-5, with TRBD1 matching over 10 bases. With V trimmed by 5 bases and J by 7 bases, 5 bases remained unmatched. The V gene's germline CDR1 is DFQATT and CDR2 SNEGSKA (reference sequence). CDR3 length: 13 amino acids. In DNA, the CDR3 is TGCAGTGCTCCTCGGACAGGGGGGCAGCCCCAGCATTTT. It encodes CSAPRTGGQPQHF.

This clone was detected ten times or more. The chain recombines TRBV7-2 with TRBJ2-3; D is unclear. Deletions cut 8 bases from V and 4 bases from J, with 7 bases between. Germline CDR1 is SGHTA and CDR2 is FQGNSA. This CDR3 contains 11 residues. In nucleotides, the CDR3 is TGTGCCAGCGGCAATCCAGATACGCAGTATTTT. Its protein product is CASGNPDTQYF. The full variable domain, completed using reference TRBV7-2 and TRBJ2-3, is GAGVSQSPSNKVTEKGKDVELRCDPISGHTALYWYRQSLGQGLEFLIYFQGNSAPDKSGLPSDRFSAERTGGSVSTLTIQRTQQEDSAVYLCASGNPDTQYFGPGTRLTVL.

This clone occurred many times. In nucleotides, the CDR3 is TGTGCCAGCAGCTTAGCGGCCAGAGGCGGGGAGCTGTTTTTT. Amino acids: CASSLAARGGELFF. This rearrangement joins TRBV7-3 to TRBJ2-2; D ambiguous. Per germline, CDR1 SGHTA and CDR2 FQGTGA. Trimming stripped 2 bases from V and 7 bases from J, with 11 bases between. The CDR3 length is 14 residues.

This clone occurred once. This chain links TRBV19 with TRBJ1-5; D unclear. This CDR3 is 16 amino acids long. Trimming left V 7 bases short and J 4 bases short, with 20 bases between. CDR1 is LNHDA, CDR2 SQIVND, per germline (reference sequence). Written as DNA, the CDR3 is TGTGCCAGTAACCCCCAGTACGGAGTAGGAAATCAGCCCCAGCATTTT. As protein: CASNPQYGVGNQPQHF.

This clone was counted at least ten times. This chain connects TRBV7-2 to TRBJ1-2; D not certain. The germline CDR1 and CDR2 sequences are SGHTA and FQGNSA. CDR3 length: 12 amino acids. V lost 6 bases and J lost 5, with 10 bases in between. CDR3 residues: CASRGGVYGYTF. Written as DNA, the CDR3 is TGTGCCAGCAGGGGAGGCGTATATGGCTACACCTTC.

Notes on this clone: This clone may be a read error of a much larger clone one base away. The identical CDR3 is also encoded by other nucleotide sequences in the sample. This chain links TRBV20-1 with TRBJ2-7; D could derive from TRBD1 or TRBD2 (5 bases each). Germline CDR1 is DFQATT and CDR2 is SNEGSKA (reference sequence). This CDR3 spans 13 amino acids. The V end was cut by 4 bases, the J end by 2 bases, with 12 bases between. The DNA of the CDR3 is TGCAGTGCTAAAGGGACGGGTCCCTACGAGCAGTACTTC. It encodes CSAKGTGPYEQYF.

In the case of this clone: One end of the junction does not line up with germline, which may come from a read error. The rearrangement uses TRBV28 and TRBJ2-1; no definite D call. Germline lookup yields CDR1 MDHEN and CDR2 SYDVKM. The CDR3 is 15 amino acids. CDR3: CGSSLTDPAYNEQSF. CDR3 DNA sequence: TGTGGCAGCAGTTTAACTGACCCAGCCTACAATGAGCAGTCCTTC.

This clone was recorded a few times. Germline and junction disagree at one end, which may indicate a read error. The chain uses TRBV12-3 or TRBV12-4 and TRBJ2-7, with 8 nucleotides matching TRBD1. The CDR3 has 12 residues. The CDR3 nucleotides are TGTGCCAGCAGTTTAGGCCAGGACAGGGTTCGATTC. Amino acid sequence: CASSLGQDRVRF.